Detailed here is one T cell receptor (beta chain). The target of this receptor is not known. Base qualities are missing; no much larger clone stands one base away. This entry is derived from a study of cytomegalovirus exposure and HLA in healthy donors (dated by TCRdb to the late 2010s). Concerning the study at large: An earlier analysis of some 620 of the donors reported 276 Gb of sequence data and 117 million unique TCR beta sequences obtained from roughly 180 million T cells. About 280 gigabases of sequencing data and roughly 81 million unique TCR sequences made up an early release that covered around 640 HLA-typed donors. Of the roughly 410 genotyped donors, 65% to 90% were placed in the genetic ancestry cluster associated with self-reported Caucasian donors. The study aimed to test whether signatures of past pathogen exposure could be identified by cataloging public T cell receptors. Using immunosequencing, the study profiled T cell repertoires from some 670 subjects and related those repertoires to cytomegalovirus serostatus. Along with the 666-subject first cohort, a separate validation cohort of over a hundred different subjects was used. To predict cytomegalovirus infection status, the study brought together high-throughput TCR immunosequencing, statistical association of individual TCRs with disease status, and machine learning. To study patterns of TCR occurrence, a later analysis re-analyzed previously published TCR beta repertoires from under 750 donors and added high-resolution HLA genotyping. Rather than drawing on any new phenotypic data, the later analysis identified candidate immune exposures from TCR beta sequences and the way those sequences occurred across donors. To decide whether each TCR beta V gene segment behaved as functional or pseudogenic, an earlier analysis of several hundred of the donors relied on high-throughput TCR beta sequencing. Donor age, sex, ethnicity and CMV serostatus were collected together with the repertoire data. Genome-wide SNP genotypes for about three fifths of the roughly 700 donors were used in a later genetic analysis, which treated that subset as a discovery cohort. Every discovery cohort repertoire had been produced on one sequencing platform. HLA typing included class I and class II loci at four-digit resolution. Typing coverage differed by locus: A, B, C, DRB1 and DQB1 were typed in roughly 620-630 donors, DQA1 in approximately 520, DPA1 in 600 to 610, and DPB1 in approximately 450. Five DR-DQ haplotypes were treated as single units for association and clustering because of strong linkage in the cohort. On average, roughly 240,000 unique TCR beta nucleotide sequences were sequenced per donor among more than 350 genotyped donors of the cohort, with approximately 18% of those sequences being non-productive. General findings and caveats noted by the study authors: Across donors, most TCR sequences were observed very rarely, whereas some public TCRs were present in many individuals. In the study, some 160 TCR beta chains were listed as associated with cytomegalovirus. When HLA alleles, especially DR and DQ, strongly co-occurred, attributing TCR associations to individual alleles was difficult. Broadly in line with IMGT annotations, most TCR beta V segments showed up in productive rearrangements about 87% or about 30% of the time in an earlier analysis of approximately 640 of the donors. According to a later analysis, TCR association rates differed among HLA loci, with DRB1 alleles showing the most associated TCRs and HLA-C alleles showing the fewest. According to a later genetic analysis, donors in an Asian-associated ancestry cluster had fewer N-insertions in productive TCRs than the roughly 670-donor mean. In a later analysis, HLA-associated TCR beta chains showed more clonal expansion and lower generation probabilities than non-associated chains that were equally common. Immune exposure information for the cohort was limited to CMV serostatus. Some IMGT-functional V segments, including TRBV6-2 and TRBV6-3, could not be told apart with the 87-base-pair reads, so those segments were excluded. The sequencing pipeline was judged likely to have produced a cluster of highly shared sequence variants as a technical artifact. The cohort was sequenced for TCR beta chains only, and without alpha or paired-chain data the features that could be detected were limited. Because counts were too low, approximately 15 rarely observed V segments, including chromosome 9 orphons, were excluded from the earlier analysis of about 500 of the donors. Correlated functional status among segregating V segments might be attributable to linkage disequilibrium, but an unknown experimental factor could not be ruled out. Three of the identified cytomegalovirus-associated TCR beta chains were confirmed in vitro to be specific for cytomegalovirus antigens. The classifier was reported to diagnose cytomegalovirus status with high specificity and sensitivity in both the original cohort and the validation cohort. A further reported finding was that TCR beta sequences accurately predicted the HLA-A and HLA-B alleles for most subjects in the first cohort. According to the authors, the approach could potentially be generalized to other disease states and immunological phenotypes. Because HLA typing was missing for some donors at each locus, association tests included only the typed subset. A later analysis associated about 16,000 TCR beta sequences with specific HLA alleles at a false discovery rate of 0.05. A later genetic analysis associated a missense DCLRE1C variant with V-gene and J-gene trimming of TCR beta chains, and an independent cohort replicated the association. Roughly uniform sequencing depth across donors was assumed in presence/absence analyses, although this assumption may not hold. Most CMV-associated TCR beta chains appeared to be HLA-restricted in a later analysis, and the HLA associations seemed to be driven largely by CMV exposure. A later analysis reported that several top co-occurrence clusters appeared linked to parvovirus B19, influenza, CMV and Epstein-Barr virus.

Library preparation used the immunoSEQ multiplex PCR assay. The multiplex PCR relied on a mix of 60 forward primers for TCR Vbeta segments and 13 reverse primers for TCR Jbeta segments. The CDR3 region of rearranged TCR beta genes was amplified from genomic DNA by a multiplex PCR assay. The Illumina HiSeq System was used to sequence the amplified TCR beta libraries as 87-base-pair reads. The study's processing was this. A later analysis counted around 72 million unique TCR beta chains across the 500 to 850 repertoires, and about 10 million of these chains were shared by at least two donors. Raw reads were error-corrected and collapsed into unique sequences with a nearest-neighbor algorithm that merged closely related sequences to remove PCR and sequencing errors. To assign V, D and J gene segments, CDR3 sequences were aligned to IMGT reference sequences. For a sequence to be retained, a match of at least six nucleotides was required to both a V gene segment and a J gene segment. A rearrangement counted as productive if the CDR3 had no stop codons and remained in frame with V and J, and every other rearrangement counted as non-productive. CDR3 was defined by IMGT convention, running from the second conserved V-encoded cysteine to the conserved J-encoded phenylalanine. The earlier analysis of some 580 of the donors excluded any sequence lacking an unambiguous match to a single V gene segment. In an earlier analysis of 587 of the donors, a V segment was called functional when productive rearrangements were above 56.7%, and segregating when the standard deviation between donors exceeded 5%. A statistical classification framework was built for diagnosing cytomegalovirus status from the catalog of TCR beta chain sequences. In a later analysis, V and J genes were assigned by comparing TCR nucleotide sequences against IMGT/GENE-DB human TR gene sequences. In a later analysis, CDR3 sequences and most-parsimonious VDJ recombination scenarios were assigned using the TCRdist pipeline. In a later analysis, each TCR beta chain was defined by its CDR3 amino acid sequence together with its V-gene family, and reads lacking a unique V-gene family were excluded. To address suspected cross-contamination and a sequencing artifact, a later analysis removed approximately 590 highly shared, low-generation-probability nucleotide sequences. In a later analysis, a clonal expansion index was calculated for each public chain from normalized within-repertoire ranks of inferred template counts. A later analysis computed generation probabilities with a VDJ recombination model fitted to out-of-frame rearrangements, and checked the results against IGoR. In a later analysis, hypergeometric tests were used to score TCR-TCR, TCR-HLA and TCR-CMV co-occurrence, with a repertoire-size bias correction applied to TCR pairs. False discovery rates were estimated in a later analysis by permuting HLA or CMV assignments 20 times. In a later analysis, co-occurring TCRs were grouped with DBSCAN, and TCRdist sequence similarity was added when clustering was performed within HLA-allele-positive subsets. For co-occurrence clustering, repertoires with fewer than 30,000 or more than 120,000 public chains were excluded, along with roughly 5 repertoires with anomalous nucleotide sharing. Drawn from immuneACCESS, this table holds only the in-frame rearrangements with V and J called that TCRdb kept. Clones are partly lost; checked studies trace under half to an unresolved V gene and leave the rest unexplained. The D gene and trimming were derived from the DNA, and the V and J assignments and clone size from that table. The sample table holds 85,000 to 100,000 clones, of which roughly 86% were seen once. The top ten clones comprise about 8.6% of the sample.

The cohort was made up of approximately 700 healthy bone marrow donors. Cohort members were all nominally healthy when sampled, although unrecorded immune exposures were likely present. The donor was CMV seropositive and was included in the group of almost 300 seropositive cohort members. A peripheral blood sample was collected from each donor, and TCR beta sequencing was performed on peripheral blood mononuclear cells. The Qiagen DNeasy Blood Extraction Kit was used to extract genomic DNA from the blood cell samples. Looking up the germline V gene (reference sequence) yields CDR1 LNHNV and CDR2 YYDKDF. The CDR3 covers 16 residues, taking in both the cysteine and the phenylalanine. The DNA shown is the 48-base CDR3, in frame from base 1. Unmatched junction bases come to 10, with V trimmed by 0 bases and J by 7 bases.

This chain joins TRBV15 to TRBJ2-7; TRBD1 fits 9 bases in the junction. Sequencing was done on a sample of PBMCs. This TCR was sampled from a man aged 25 to 45 in good health and CMV-seropositive. The CDR3 in this case is CATSRDKGDRVNEQYF. Here is the DNA: TGTGCCACCAGCAGAGATAAGGGGGACAGGGTCAATGAGCAGTACTTC.